These 6 T cell receptor beta chains were all obtained from the same sample, sequenced in a study of T cells after yellow fever vaccination. MiXCR was run by TCRdb on the 5' RACE reads, yielding one entry per CDR3 protein. The data show approximately 330,000 distinct CDR3 sequences, over 3.5% seen once. The source material was PBMCs, sampled 5 days after the yellow fever booster vaccination. These TCRs come from a man aged 18 to 35 who received the YFV17D yellow fever vaccine.

This clonotype was detected many times. The V and J genes are TRBV5-6 and TRBJ2-1; 7 bases align to TRBD1. The J segment lost 12 bases and the V segment lost 3 bases, leaving 15 bases of the junction unmatched. The length of the CDR3 is 15 residues. Germline CDR1 reads SGHDT; CDR2 reads YYEEEE. The CDR3 is CASSSYLTGRMGQFF. For the CDR3, the DNA is TGTGCCAGCAGCTCCTATCTGACAGGGCGAATGGGGCAGTTCTTC.

The gene calls are TRBV14 and TRBJ2-5, with 10 bases lining up with TRBD2. Germline V lookup: CDR1 SGHDN, CDR2 FVKESK. With 5 bases clipped from V and 7 bases from J, the junction kept 10 bases outside the gene matches. CDR3 length equals 15 residues. The CDR3 loop reads CASSASLAGEGTQYF. CDR3 DNA: TGTGCCAGCAGCGCAAGTCTAGCGGGGGAAGGGACCCAGTACTTC.

This clonotype was seen more than once but under ten times. This chain connects TRBV9 to TRBJ2-2; D gene uncertain. V was pared by 3 bases and J by 7 bases, with 16 bases between. The germline CDR1 and CDR2 sequences are SGDLS and YYNGEE. This CDR3 is 15 amino acids long. The chain's CDR3 is CASSAAPPSSGELFF. The CDR3 DNA sequence: TGTGCCAGCAGCGCCGCCCCCCCGAGTAGCGGGGAGCTGTTTTTT.

This clonotype was counted only a few times. The V call is TRBV15, the J call TRBJ2-1; perhaps TRBD1 as D (6 bases). This CDR3 spans 17 amino acids. Between the trimmed V and J ends, which lost 1 base and 0 bases, there was a span of 13 bases. Germline V CDR1 and CDR2: LNHNV, YYDKDF (reference sequence). The DNA for the CDR3 is TGTGCCACCAGCAGAGGACCATTGGACAGCTCCTACAATGAGCAGTTCTTC. The encoded protein is CATSRGPLDSSYNEQFF.

This clonotype was recorded at least ten times. J is TRBJ2-3 and V is TRBV11-2; perhaps TRBD2 as D (5 bases). Germline-derived CDR1 and CDR2 are SGHAT and FQNNGV. Trimming took off 6 bases at V and 3 bases at J, with 13 bases between the two ends. This CDR3 has 14 amino acids. The DNA of the CDR3 is TGTGCCAGCAGATTCGGGGTTAGGACAGATACGCAGTATTTT. Translated: CASRFGVRTDTQYF.

This clonotype was counted many times. It may be a read error: a sequence one base away is much more abundant. In DNA form, the CDR3 reads TGTGCCAGCAGCTTCACAGGAGTCAATCAGCCCCAGCATTTT. It translates to CASSFTGVNQPQHF. V is TRBV28 and J is TRBJ1-5, with a weak D call TRBD1 (5 bases). V was pared by 6 bases and J by 3 bases, with 12 bases between. CDR1 MDHEN and CDR2 SYDVKM come from the germline V gene. This CDR3 is built from 14 residues. The variable domain in full, completed from reference TRBV28 and TRBJ1-5, reads DVKVTQSSRYLVKRTGEKVFLECVQDMDHENMFWYRQDPGLGLRLIYFSYDVKMKEKGDIPEGYSVSREKKERFSLILESASTNQTSMYLCASSFTGVNQPQHFGDGTRLSIL.